The next 6 T cell receptor beta chains were all read from a single sample in a study of blood T cell repertoires in COVID-19. Data came from immunoSEQ multiplex PCR; TCRdb stores just in-frame clones and leaves some out. This sample has some 68,000 clones; 90% occur once, and the top ten carry roughly 0.53%. Sequences were obtained from peripheral blood. Receptors originate from a man aged 50 to 60 with COVID-19, enrolled during active disease.

This chain links TRBV2 with TRBJ1-1; D perhaps matches TRBD1 (6 bases). CDR3 length: 15 residues. Looked up from germline, CDR1 is SNHLY and CDR2 is FYNNEI. Trimming cost V 6 bases and J 1 base, with 15 bases left between them. CDR3 DNA sequence: TGTGCCAGCAGCTGGGGGGGGCCTTGGAACACTGAAGCTTTCTTT. Residues: CASSWGGPWNTEAFF.

This clone has only a few counts. The chain has TRBV15 and TRBJ2-7, with 14 bases identical to TRBD2. CDR3 length: 16 residues. V gave up 0 bases and J gave up 7 bases; unmatched junction bases: 5. Germline values: CDR1 LNHNV, CDR2 YYDKDF (reference sequence). The CDR3, as DNA: TGTGCCACCAGCAGAGACCGACTAGCGGGAGGGGGTGAGCAGTACTTC. Translation: CATSRDRLAGGGEQYF.

This clone came up a few times. The chain recombines TRBV7-2 with TRBJ2-7, with TRBD1 matching over 8 bases. CDR1 and CDR2 (germline): SGHTA, FQGNSA. The CDR3 contains 17 residues. Losses at the gene ends were 2 bases for V and 4 bases for J; bases not matched to a gene: 13. CDR3 region: CASSLNPTRGRVYEQYF. The CDR3 DNA reads as TGTGCCAGCAGCTTAAACCCCACCAGGGGGCGCGTGTACGAGCAGTACTTC. Filled out from reference TRBV7-2 and TRBJ2-7, the complete variable domain reads GAGVSQSPSNKVTEKGKDVELRCDPISGHTALYWYRQSLGQGLEFLIYFQGNSAPDKSGLPSDRFSAERTGGSVSTLTIQRTQQEDSAVYLCASSLNPTRGRVYEQYFGPGTRLTVT.

The V gene is TRBV5-4, the J gene TRBJ2-3; TRBD1 matches 10 bases. This CDR3 spans 15 amino acids. V was pared by 4 bases and J by 3 bases, with 5 bases of the junction left unmatched. Looked up from germline, CDR1 is SGHNT and CDR2 is YYREEE (reference sequence). The chain's CDR3 is CASSRGQGVTDTQYF. The CDR3 nucleotides read TGTGCCAGCAGCCGAGGACAGGGGGTGACAGATACGCAGTATTTT.

The chain uses TRBV3-1 (or the pseudogene TRBV3-2) and TRBJ2-6; no definite D call. Germline CDR1 and CDR2: LGHDT and YNNKEL (reference sequence). V was pared by 0 bases and J by 5 bases, with 8 bases between. The CDR3 is made up of 15 amino acids. CDR3 nucleotides: TGTGCCAGCAGCCAAGATGCGCGCCGGGCCAACGTCCTGACTTTC. Its protein is CASSQDARRANVLTF.

The V gene is TRBV6-2 or TRBV6-3, the J gene TRBJ2-2; TRBD2 matches 11 bases. J was trimmed by 0 bases and V by 2 bases; bases with no gene match: 2. The CDR3 is 17 amino acids. From germline, CDR1 is MNHEY and CDR2 SVGEGT. The CDR3 reads CASSYVSGRANTGELFF. The CDR3 coding sequence is TGTGCCAGCAGTTACGTTAGCGGGAGGGCGAACACCGGGGAGCTGTTTTTT.